Listed here is a single TCR beta chain. Its target is unknown. The sample's time point: sample taken at primary tumor resection. Unsorted whole RNA of tumor, nontumor lung or frozen PBMC was sequenced. This sample is part of a study of spatial heterogeneity in lung cancer. General observations from the study: The appearance of ubiquitous expanded tumor TCRs in blood was greater at resection than follow-up.

Germline assignment: CDR1 MNHNS and CDR2 SASEGT. V shed 1 base and J 6 bases; nucleotides not matched to a gene: 5. The CDR3 length is 15 residues. Each TCR cDNA molecule carried a unique molecular identifier. TCRdb reanalysed the 5' RACE reads using MiXCR and keeps one entry per CDR3 protein. Of roughly 17,000 distinct CDR3 sequences in the sample, under 20% were seen once. This TCR came from a male donor with early-stage non-small cell lung cancer. The chain is built from TRBV6-1 and TRBJ1-5; 8 nucleotides align to TRBD1. The material was PBMCs, obtained at surgery. In nucleotides, the CDR3 is TGTGCCAGCAGTGAAGATCGGACAGGGTCTCAGCCCCAGCATTTT. It translates to CASSEDRTGSQPQHF.